This T cell receptor (beta chain) emerged from a study of cytomegalovirus exposure and HLA in healthy donors. Study-wide results and caveats: Reports state that TCR beta sequences accurately predicted most subjects' HLA-A and HLA-B alleles.

In the PCR, 60 Vbeta and 13 Jbeta primers were used. Only in-frame clones appear in the TCRdb table, and some are missing; sequencing was by immunoSEQ multiplex PCR. The data hold 160,000 or so clones, with over 70% observed a single time. Germline CDR1 reads SGDLS; CDR2 reads YYNGEE. Deletions cut 3 bases from V and 10 bases from J, with 18 bases between. The CDR3 has 14 residues. Comments on this clone: What it recognizes is unknown.

Sequencing was performed on PBMCs. The TCR sequence derives from a woman aged 45-65 years in good health and CMV-seronegative. The chain combines TRBV9 with TRBJ2-3; weak D call: TRBD2 (5 bases). The CDR3 sequence is CASSDQARGGAQYF. CDR3 nucleotide sequence: TGTGCCAGCAGCGATCAAGCGAGAGGAGGAGCGCAGTATTTT.